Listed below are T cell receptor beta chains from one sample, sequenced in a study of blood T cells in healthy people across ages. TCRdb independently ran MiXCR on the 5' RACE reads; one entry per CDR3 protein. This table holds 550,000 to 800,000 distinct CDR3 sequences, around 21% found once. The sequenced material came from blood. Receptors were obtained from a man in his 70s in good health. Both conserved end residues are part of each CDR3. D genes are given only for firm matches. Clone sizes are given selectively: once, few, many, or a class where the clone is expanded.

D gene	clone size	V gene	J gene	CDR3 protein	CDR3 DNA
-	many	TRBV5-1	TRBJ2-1	CASSQLGPLEQFF	TGCGCCAGCAGCCAACTGGGACCCCTTGAGCAGTTCTTC
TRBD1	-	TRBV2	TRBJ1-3	CARSGTAVESSGNTIYF	TGTGCCAGATCCGGGACAGCTGTCGAATCCTCTGGAAACACCATATATTTT
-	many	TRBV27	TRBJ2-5	CASSPLGGQETQYF	TGTGCCAGCAGCCCACTGGGGGGCCAAGAGACCCAGTACTTC
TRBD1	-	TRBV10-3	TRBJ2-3	CAISLTTGVGTDTQYF	TGTGCCATCAGCTTAACGACAGGGGTTGGCACAGATACGCAGTATTTT
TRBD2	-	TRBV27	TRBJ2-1	CASSLYGTSGSNEQFF	TGTGCCAGCAGTTTATATGGGACTAGCGGGAGTAATGAGCAGTTCTTC
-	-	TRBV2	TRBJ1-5	CASSEGRDQPQHF	TGTGCCAGCAGTGAGGGGCGGGATCAGCCCCAGCATTTT
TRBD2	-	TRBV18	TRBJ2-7	CASSPSSGGSYEQYF	TGTGCCAGCTCACCCTCTAGCGGAGGCTCCTACGAGCAGTACTTC
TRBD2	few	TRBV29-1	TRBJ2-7	CSATSGTGEQYF	TGCAGCGCGACTAGCGGGACGGGTGAGCAGTACTTC
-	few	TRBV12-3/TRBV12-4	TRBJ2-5	CASSLLTGEETQYF	TGTGCCAGCAGCCTCCTGACAGGCGAAGAGACCCAGTACTTC
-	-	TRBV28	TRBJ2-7	CASSLILGRVHEQYF	TGTGCCAGCAGTTTAATTTTGGGCAGGGTCCACGAGCAGTACTTC
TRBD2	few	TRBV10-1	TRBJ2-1	CASSESIGSGSSYNEQFF	TGCGCCAGCAGTGAGTCGATTGGTAGCGGGAGCTCCTACAATGAGCAGTTCTTC
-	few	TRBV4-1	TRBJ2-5	CASSQGRQAQETQYF	TGCGCCAGCAGCCAAGGAAGACAGGCCCAAGAGACCCAGTACTTC
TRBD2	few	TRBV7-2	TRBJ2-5	CASSLSPLAGQETQYF	TGTGCCAGCAGCTTATCCCCTCTAGCGGGACAGGAGACCCAGTACTTC
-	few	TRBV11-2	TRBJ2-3	CASSSGTSYTQYF	TGTGCCAGCAGCTCTGGGACTTCTTATACGCAGTATTTT
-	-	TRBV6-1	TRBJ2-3	CASPDSLLPSGTDTQYF	TGTGCCAGCCCTGACAGCCTCCTTCCTAGTGGCACAGATACGCAGTATTTT
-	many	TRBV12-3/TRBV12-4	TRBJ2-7	CASSQNSYEQYF	TGTGCCAGCAGCCAGAACTCCTACGAGCAGTACTTC
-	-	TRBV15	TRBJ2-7	CATSRDVGNYEQYF	TGTGCCACCAGCAGAGATGTGGGAAACTACGAGCAGTACTTC
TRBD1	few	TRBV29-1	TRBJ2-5	CSVWTGQQETQYF	TGCAGCGTTTGGACAGGCCAACAAGAGACCCAGTACTTC
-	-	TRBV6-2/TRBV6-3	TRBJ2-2	CASSYLRGGAGELFF	TGTGCCAGCAGTTACCTTCGAGGTGGGGCCGGGGAGCTGTTTTTT
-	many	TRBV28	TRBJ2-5	CASSSNTPRTQYF	TGTGCCAGCAGTTCCAATACGCCCAGGACCCAGTACTTC
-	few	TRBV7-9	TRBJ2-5	CASSYKGSAAQYF	TGTGCCAGCAGCTACAAGGGGAGCGCGGCCCAGTACTTC
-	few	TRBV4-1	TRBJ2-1	CASSQDQVYNEQFF	TGCGCCAGCAGCCAAGACCAGGTTTACAATGAGCAGTTCTTC
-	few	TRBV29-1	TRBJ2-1	CNVDGTYNEQFF	TGCAACGTTGACGGTACCTACAATGAGCAGTTCTTC
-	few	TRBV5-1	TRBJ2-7	CASSRDDGPYEQYF	TGCGCCAGCAGTAGGGACGATGGGCCCTACGAGCAGTACTTC
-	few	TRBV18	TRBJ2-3	CASSRGSKDTQYF	TGTGCCAGCTCGAGGGGGAGTAAGGATACGCAGTATTTT
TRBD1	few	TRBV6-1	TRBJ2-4	CASSEGDRGQLAKNIQYF	TGTGCCAGCAGTGAAGGGGACAGGGGACAACTAGCCAAAAACATTCAGTACTTC
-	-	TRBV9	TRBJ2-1	CASSVGQNDYNEQFF	TGTGCCAGCAGCGTAGGACAGAACGATTACAATGAGCAGTTCTTC
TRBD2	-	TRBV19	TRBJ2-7	CASSIEASGSTYEQYF	TGTGCCAGTAGTATAGAGGCTAGCGGGAGTACCTACGAGCAGTACTTC
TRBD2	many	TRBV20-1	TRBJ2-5	CSAPLAWETQYF	TGCAGTGCTCCACTAGCGTGGGAGACCCAGTACTTC
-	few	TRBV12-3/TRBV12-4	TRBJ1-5	CASSLDKWDSNQPQHF	TGTGCCAGCAGTTTAGATAAGTGGGATAGCAATCAGCCCCAGCATTTT
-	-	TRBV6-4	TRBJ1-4	CASSDFGFWNEKLFF	TGTGCCAGCAGTGACTTCGGGTTTTGGAATGAAAAACTGTTTTTT
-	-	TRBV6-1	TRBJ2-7	CASIPFQGEQYF	TGTGCCAGCATCCCGTTTCAAGGCGAGCAGTACTTC
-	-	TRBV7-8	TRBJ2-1	CASSQGLQGYNEQFF	TGTGCCAGCAGCCAGGGACTCCAAGGCTACAATGAGCAGTTCTTC
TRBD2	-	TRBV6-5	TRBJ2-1	CASRAGGIYNEQFF	TGTGCCAGCCGAGCGGGGGGGATCTACAATGAGCAGTTCTTC
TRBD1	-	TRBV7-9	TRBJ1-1	CASSKQGAGNTEAFF	TGTGCCAGCAGCAAACAGGGGGCGGGGAACACTGAAGCTTTCTTT
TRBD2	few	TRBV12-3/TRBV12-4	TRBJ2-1	CASSFFAGDNYNEQFF	TGTGCCAGCAGTTTCTTCGCGGGAGACAACTACAATGAGCAGTTCTTC
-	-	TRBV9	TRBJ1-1	CASSARGGAMNTEAFF	TGTGCCAGCAGCGCCCGGGGGGGGGCGATGAACACTGAAGCTTTCTTT
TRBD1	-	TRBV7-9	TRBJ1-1	CASRGTGWNTEAFF	TGTGCCAGCAGGGGGACAGGGTGGAACACTGAAGCTTTCTTT
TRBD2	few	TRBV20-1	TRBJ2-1	CSARDGLAGGYNEQFF	TGCAGTGCTAGAGATGGTCTAGCGGGAGGCTACAATGAGCAGTTCTTC
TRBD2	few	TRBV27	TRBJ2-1	CASSLSGGWSSYNEQFF	TGTGCCAGCAGTTTATCCGGGGGGTGGAGCTCCTACAATGAGCAGTTCTTC
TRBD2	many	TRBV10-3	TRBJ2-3	CAISESRTRNTDTQYF	TGTGCCATCAGTGAGTCCCGGACTAGGAACACAGATACGCAGTATTTT
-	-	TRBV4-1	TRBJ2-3	CASSQVGSTADTQYF	TGCGCCAGCAGCCAAGTCGGGAGTACCGCAGATACGCAGTATTTT
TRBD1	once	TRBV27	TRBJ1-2	CASSEGQPGAYGYTF	TGTGCCAGCAGTGAGGGACAGCCGGGGGCTTATGGCTACACCTTC
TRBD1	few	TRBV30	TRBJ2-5	CAWIRQGDQETQYF	TGTGCCTGGATCAGACAGGGCGACCAAGAGACCCAGTACTTC
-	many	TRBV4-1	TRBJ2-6	CASSQGQATSGANVLTF	TGCGCCAGCAGCCAAGGACAGGCCACCTCTGGGGCCAACGTCCTGACTTTC
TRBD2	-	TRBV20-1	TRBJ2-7	CSARDLKLAGGYEQYF	TGCAGTGCTAGAGACCTAAAACTAGCGGGAGGCTACGAGCAGTACTTC
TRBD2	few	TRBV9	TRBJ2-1	CASSSRSGRASDEQFF	TGTGCCAGCAGCTCCCGTAGCGGGAGGGCCTCGGATGAGCAGTTCTTC
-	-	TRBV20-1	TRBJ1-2	CSARDLDRQNYGYTF	TGCAGTGCTAGAGATCTCGACAGGCAGAACTATGGCTACACCTTC
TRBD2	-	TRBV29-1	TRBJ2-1	CSVVQPRLAEYNEQFF	TGCAGCGTAGTCCAACCTAGACTAGCGGAGTACAATGAGCAGTTCTTC
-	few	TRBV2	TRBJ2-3	CASSESSGSTDTQYF	TGTGCCAGCAGTGAATCGAGCGGGAGCACAGATACGCAGTATTTT
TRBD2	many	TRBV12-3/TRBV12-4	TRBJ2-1	CASSAGTSGNEQFF	TGTGCCAGCAGTGCTGGGACTAGCGGGAATGAGCAGTTCTTC